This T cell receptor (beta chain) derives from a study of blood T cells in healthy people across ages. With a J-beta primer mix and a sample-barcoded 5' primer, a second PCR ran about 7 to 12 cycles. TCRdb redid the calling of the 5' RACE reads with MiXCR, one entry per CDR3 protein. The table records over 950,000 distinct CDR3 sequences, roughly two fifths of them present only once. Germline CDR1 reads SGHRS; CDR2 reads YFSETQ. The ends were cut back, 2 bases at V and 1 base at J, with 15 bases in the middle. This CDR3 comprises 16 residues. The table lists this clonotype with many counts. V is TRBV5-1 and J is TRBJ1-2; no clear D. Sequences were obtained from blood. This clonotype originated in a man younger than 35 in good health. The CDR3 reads CASSLGPEGLNYGYTF. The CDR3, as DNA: TGCGCCAGCAGCTTAGGGCCGGAGGGCCTTAACTATGGCTACACCTTC.